This TCR beta chain was observed in a study of blood T cell repertoires in COVID-19. Study overall: Acute and convalescent COVID-19 samples came from the United States, Italy and Spain.

Profiling relied on immunoSEQ multiplex PCR, and the TCRdb table lists in-frame clones only, not all of them. The table lists about 56,000 clones, around 90% of them singletons. V lost 1 base and J 4 bases, leaving 14 bases between the germline ends. Germline values: CDR1 SGHRS, CDR2 YFSETQ. This CDR3 region has 15 residues. The sequence was obtained from a human donor in a cohort sampled during active COVID-19. V and J are TRBV5-1 and TRBJ1-1, with no clear D. Sequenced: peripheral blood. The CDR3, as DNA: TGCGCCAGCAGCTTGACCGCTCGGGGAGTCACTGAAGCTTTCTTT. Translation: CASSLTARGVTEAFF.